This TCR beta chain was sequenced in a study of T cell responses to AZD1222 COVID-19 vaccine. Whole-study results and caveats: Females outnumbered males among donors, who were mostly white British; clonal diversity was possibly underestimated. Receipt of two AZD1222 doses was followed by a rise in Spike-specific TCR breadth and depth.

The CDR3 contains 14 residues. V was cut by 3 bases and J by 7 bases, with 15 bases left in between. CDR1 and CDR2 (germline): KGHSH, LQKENI. The repertoire was sequenced with immunoSEQ multiplex PCR; TCRdb's copy has only in-frame clones and lacks some. The table lists roughly 110,000 clones, less than 95% of them singletons. With regard to this clone: The antigen is not known.

The receptor comes from an adult who received the AZD1222 COVID-19 vaccine. Sequenced material: peripheral blood, taken 28 days after the second AZD1222 dose. The chain uses TRBV18 and TRBJ1-2, with TRBD1 as a possible D gene (5 bases). The CDR3 DNA sequence: TGTGCCAGCTCACCGGGGGAAACACACTTTGGCTACACCTTC. Translated: CASSPGETHFGYTF. Supplemented by reference TRBV18 and TRBJ1-2, the full variable domain reads NAGVMQNPRHLVRRRGQEARLRCSPMKGHSHVYWYRQLPEEGLKFMVYLQKENIIDESGMPKERFSAEFPKEGPSILRIQQVVRGDSAAYFCASSPGETHFGYTFGSGTRLTVV.